This T cell receptor beta chain was profiled in a study of blood T cell repertoires in COVID-19. Study details: Donors in the United States, Italy and Spain gave samples during acute or convalescent COVID-19. PBMCs, B-cell-depleted T cells, or T cells were the source of the cDNA or gDNA that made up the material.

Authors' analysis steps: Quantification of nucleated cells was approximated via reference gene primer amplification. Profiled with immunoSEQ multiplex PCR; TCRdb holds only in-frame clones, not every one. D and trimming were read from the DNA, whereas the V and J calls and clone size are those reported in that table. The data show approximately 200,000 clones, more than 75% seen once. With respect to this clone: The same CDR3 also results from other DNA sequences found in this sample.

The V end was cut by 3 bases, the J end by 2 bases, with 7 bases between. The length of the CDR3 is 13 residues. Per the germline V gene, CDR1 is MDHEN and CDR2 is SYDVKM. The J gene is TRBJ1-1, the V gene TRBV28; D may be TRBD1 (6 bases). The source of this sequence is a man aged 60 to 75 who had recovered from COVID-19. The material sequenced was peripheral blood. The CDR3 spells CASSLDRNTEAFF. The CDR3 nucleotides are TGTGCCAGCAGTTTGGACAGAAACACTGAAGCTTTCTTT.